One sample yielded the 6 T cell receptor beta chains listed below, sequenced in a study of regulatory T cells in long-lasting Graves disease. The time point was: persistent/refractory GD, antithyroid drugs over 5 years with positive TRAb. The TCR library was made from RNA extracted from PBMCs. Researchers made TCR beta libraries by using iRepertoire HTBI primers and running Arm-PCR on CDR3 regions. TCRdb re-derived calls from the multiplex PCR reads in MiXCR, one entry per CDR3 protein. Of about 470,000 distinct CDR3 sequences listed, around 20% are singletons. The specimen was peripheral blood mononuclear cells (PBMCs), collected when the disease was refractory, from a patient treated with antithyroid drugs. The receptors come from a female donor with Graves disease.

A few counts support this clonotype. The chain couples TRBV10-3 to TRBJ1-1; 11 bases align to TRBD1. The germline V gene has CDR1 ENHRY and CDR2 SYGVKD. The CDR3 extends over 14 amino acids. V shed 8 bases and J 10 bases; nucleotides not matched to a gene: 12. CDR3 sequence reads: CAIVADRGPSGAFF. CDR3 bases: TGTGCCATCGTTGCGGACAGGGGGCCTTCTGGAGCTTTCTTT.

The rearrangement links TRBV6-1 to TRBJ1-1; no definite D call. V lost 2 bases, J lost 5 bases, and 15 bases lay in between. Looked up from germline, CDR1 is MNHNS and CDR2 is SASEGT. This CDR3 has 15 amino acids. In DNA, the CDR3 is TGTGCCAGCAGTGAAAACAAACCCCTCGCGACTGAAGCTTTCTTT. This encodes CASSENKPLATEAFF.

This clonotype was picked up many times. This chain uses TRBV6-5 with TRBJ2-7; the D gene could be TRBD1 or TRBD2 (5 bases each). CDR1 MNHEY and CDR2 SVGAGI come from the germline V gene. The CDR3 runs to 16 residues. V was shortened by 0 bases and J by 1 base, with 13 bases between the two germline ends. The DNA of the CDR3 is TGTGCCAGCAGTTACTCGACCCGGGACGGATCCTACGAGCAGTACTTC. Its protein is CASSYSTRDGSYEQYF.

This clonotype was picked up a small number of times. This may stem from a read error, because a much larger clone lies one nucleotide away. The rearrangement uses TRBV2 and TRBJ1-5; the D gene is possibly TRBD1 (5 bases). Germline lookup yields CDR1 SNHLY and CDR2 FYNNEI. The CDR3 extends over 13 amino acids. The germline V and J ends were trimmed by 6 bases and 6 bases, with 12 bases remaining between them. DNA of the CDR3: TGTGCCAGCAGAGCCGGGGGGAGTCAGCCCCAGCATTTT. Encoded protein: CASRAGGSQPQHF.

This clonotype has a handful of counts. The CDR3 DNA reads as TGTGCCAGCTCACCACTTGACAGTCCCGCCGAGCAGTACTTC. Translating it yields CASSPLDSPAEQYF. The chain couples TRBV18 to TRBJ2-7; D is possibly TRBD1 (5 bases). Per germline, CDR1 KGHSH and CDR2 LQKENI. The CDR3 is made up of 14 amino acids. Trimming left V 1 base short and J 6 bases short, with 13 bases between.

The table lists this clonotype with many counts. This chain links TRBV6-5 with TRBJ2-7, with 7 bases identical to TRBD2. CDR1 is MNHEY, CDR2 SVGAGI, per germline. This CDR3 is built from 16 residues. The V and J ends lost 0 bases and 1 base, in that order; junction bases with no gene match: 6. The CDR3 DNA reads TGTGCCAGCAGTTACTCGAAGTCGGGGGGTTCCTACGAGCAGTACTTC. Residues: CASSYSKSGGSYEQYF.